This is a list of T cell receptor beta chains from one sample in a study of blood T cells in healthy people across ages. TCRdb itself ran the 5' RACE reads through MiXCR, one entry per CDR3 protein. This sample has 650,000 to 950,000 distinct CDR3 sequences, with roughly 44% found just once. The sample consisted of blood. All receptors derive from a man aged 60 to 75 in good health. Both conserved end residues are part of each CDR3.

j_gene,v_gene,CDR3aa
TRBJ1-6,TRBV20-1,CSASGQGVNSPLHF
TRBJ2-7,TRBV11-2,CASSLVSVLETQYF
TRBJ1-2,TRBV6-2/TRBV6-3,CASRSGQGDGYTF
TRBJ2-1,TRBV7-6,CASSRYTYNEQFF
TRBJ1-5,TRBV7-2,CASSLGGTGSGYQPQHF
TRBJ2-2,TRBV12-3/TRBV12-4,CASSPAGVIAAGELFF
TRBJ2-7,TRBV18,CASSPARTSYEQYF
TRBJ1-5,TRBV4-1,CASSQDSTGDYSNQPQHF
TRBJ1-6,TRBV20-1,CSARDVKGSPPHF
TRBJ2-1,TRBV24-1,CATSDRLAGSYNEQFF
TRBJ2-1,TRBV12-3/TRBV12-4,CASSPGLVYNEQFF
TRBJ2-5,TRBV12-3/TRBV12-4,CASSLAPTSGGSQETQYF
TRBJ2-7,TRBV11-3,CASSLDRVFSYEQYF
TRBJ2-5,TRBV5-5,CASRAGGGQETQYF